This is a list of T cell receptor beta chains from one sample in a study of cytomegalovirus exposure and HLA in healthy donors. Repertoires were generated with immunoSEQ multiplex PCR, while TCRdb's copy carries only in-frame clones and drops some. The table shows 150,000 to 200,000 clones, with about 83% occurring only once. Sequencing was carried out using PBMCs. The receptors originated from a woman in her 30s in good health and CMV-seronegative. Both conserved end residues are part of each CDR3. Each record gives: D gene, V gene, clone size, J gene, CDR3 protein, CDR3 DNA. D genes are given only for firm matches. Size values are once, few and many counts, or a class for expanded clones, and some rows have none.

d_gene: TRBD1; v_gene: TRBV28; abundance: few; j_gene: TRBJ1-2; CDR3aa: CASSSRQGKLGGYTF; CDR3nt: TGTGCCAGCAGCAGCAGACAGGGGAAGCTGGGTGGCTACACCTTC
d_gene: TRBD1; v_gene: TRBV19; abundance: .; j_gene: TRBJ2-7; CDR3aa: CASSMTRTGAGEQYF; CDR3nt: TGTGCCAGTAGTATGACGAGAACAGGGGCTGGGGAGCAGTACTTC
d_gene: .; v_gene: TRBV7-2; abundance: .; j_gene: TRBJ1-1; CDR3aa: CASSAQGLVNTEAFF; CDR3nt: TGTGCCAGCAGCGCCCAGGGGCTCGTGAACACTGAAGCTTTCTTT
d_gene: .; v_gene: TRBV13; abundance: .; j_gene: TRBJ2-7; CDR3aa: CASSFTGTGYEQYF; CDR3nt: TGTGCCAGCAGCTTTACAGGGACGGGGTACGAGCAGTACTTC
d_gene: .; v_gene: TRBV19; abundance: few; j_gene: TRBJ1-1; CDR3aa: CASRRGNTEAFF; CDR3nt: TGTGCCAGTAGGCGGGGAAACACTGAAGCTTTCTTT
d_gene: TRBD2; v_gene: TRBV27; abundance: few; j_gene: TRBJ2-5; CDR3aa: CASSLPGLEETQYF; CDR3nt: TGTGCCAGCAGTTTACCCGGACTAGAGGAGACCCAGTACTTC
d_gene: TRBD2; v_gene: TRBV27; abundance: .; j_gene: TRBJ2-3; CDR3aa: CASRAWVGGLAGVADTQYF; CDR3nt: TGTGCCAGCAGGGCCTGGGTTGGGGGACTAGCGGGAGTCGCAGATACGCAGTATTTT
d_gene: TRBD1; v_gene: TRBV29-1; abundance: .; j_gene: TRBJ2-1; CDR3aa: CSVWTGPSYHEQFF; CDR3nt: TGCAGCGTTTGGACAGGTCCGTCTTACCATGAGCAGTTCTTC
d_gene: .; v_gene: TRBV28; abundance: .; j_gene: TRBJ2-7; CDR3aa: CASRSLEVFRDIVEQYF; CDR3nt: TGTGCCAGCCGGTCCCTGGAGGTGTTTCGGGACATTGTCGAGCAGTACTTC
d_gene: TRBD2; v_gene: TRBV15; abundance: .; j_gene: TRBJ2-1; CDR3aa: CATSGSGRARNEQFF; CDR3nt: TGTGCCACCAGCGGTAGCGGGAGGGCGAGGAATGAGCAGTTCTTC
d_gene: .; v_gene: TRBV2; abundance: .; j_gene: TRBJ2-7; CDR3aa: CASKPRVTYEQYF; CDR3nt: TGTGCCAGCAAACCCAGGGTGACCTACGAGCAGTACTTC
d_gene: .; v_gene: TRBV11-2; abundance: .; j_gene: TRBJ2-5; CDR3aa: CASSLGQRRAETQYF; CDR3nt: TGTGCCAGCAGCTTGGGACAGAGGAGGGCAGAGACCCAGTACTTC
d_gene: TRBD2; v_gene: TRBV29-1; abundance: .; j_gene: TRBJ2-7; CDR3aa: CSASAGVTAYEQYF; CDR3nt: TGCAGCGCATCAGCGGGAGTGACGGCCTACGAGCAGTACTTC
d_gene: .; v_gene: TRBV19; abundance: .; j_gene: TRBJ1-1; CDR3aa: CASSVTLNTEAFF; CDR3nt: TGTGCCAGTAGTGTGACACTGAACACTGAAGCTTTCTTT
d_gene: TRBD1; v_gene: TRBV6-4; abundance: .; j_gene: TRBJ2-7; CDR3aa: CASSDYEGQGLDEQYF; CDR3nt: TGTGCCAGCAGTGACTATGAGGGACAGGGGCTGGACGAGCAGTACTTC
d_gene: .; v_gene: TRBV2; abundance: .; j_gene: TRBJ1-1; CDR3aa: CASREGMAEAFF; CDR3nt: TGTGCCAGCAGGGAGGGGATGGCTGAAGCTTTCTTT
d_gene: .; v_gene: TRBV5-6; abundance: few; j_gene: TRBJ1-1; CDR3aa: CASSLRGGSVAFF; CDR3nt: TGTGCCAGCAGCTTGCGCGGGGGGTCGGTGGCTTTCTTT
d_gene: TRBD2; v_gene: TRBV7-6; abundance: .; j_gene: TRBJ2-3; CDR3aa: CASSSPPRSREGKTDTQYF; CDR3nt: TGTGCCAGCAGCTCCCCTCCCCGCTCGCGGGAGGGTAAAACGGATACGCAGTATTTT
d_gene: .; v_gene: TRBV10-1; abundance: once; j_gene: TRBJ1-1; CDR3aa: CASSATGLPTEAFF; CDR3nt: TGCGCCAGCAGTGCTACAGGGTTGCCCACTGAAGCTTTCTTT
d_gene: TRBD1; v_gene: TRBV6-5; abundance: .; j_gene: TRBJ1-2; CDR3aa: CASSYTFQGARNGYTF; CDR3nt: TGTGCCAGCAGTTACACCTTTCAGGGGGCGCGGAATGGCTACACCTTC
d_gene: .; v_gene: TRBV5-1; abundance: .; j_gene: TRBJ2-5; CDR3aa: CASSTAGIQETQYF; CDR3nt: TGCGCCAGCAGCACCGCGGGGATTCAAGAGACCCAGTACTTC
d_gene: .; v_gene: TRBV5-6; abundance: .; j_gene: TRBJ1-1; CDR3aa: CASSLGRVPEAFF; CDR3nt: TGTGCCAGCAGCTTGGGGAGGGTCCCTGAAGCTTTCTTT
d_gene: .; v_gene: TRBV18; abundance: .; j_gene: TRBJ2-2; CDR3aa: CASSALDNTGELFF; CDR3nt: TGTGCCAGCTCCGCTTTAGATAACACCGGGGAGCTGTTTTTT
d_gene: TRBD1; v_gene: TRBV2; abundance: .; j_gene: TRBJ1-5; CDR3aa: CASRGGTGDNQPQHF; CDR3nt: TGTGCCAGCAGGGGTGGGACAGGGGACAATCAGCCCCAGCATTTT
d_gene: TRBD1; v_gene: TRBV19; abundance: few; j_gene: TRBJ1-3; CDR3aa: CASTRTGAGNTIYF; CDR3nt: TGTGCCAGTACCAGGACAGGGGCCGGAAACACCATATATTTT
d_gene: TRBD1; v_gene: TRBV19; abundance: .; j_gene: TRBJ1-4; CDR3aa: CASRDSGQNEKLFF; CDR3nt: TGTGCCAGCCGGGACAGCGGACAAAATGAAAAACTGTTTTTT
d_gene: .; v_gene: TRBV15; abundance: .; j_gene: TRBJ1-4; CDR3aa: CATNSGVRGVGEKLFF; CDR3nt: TGTGCCACCAACTCTGGTGTTAGGGGCGTCGGAGAAAAACTGTTTTTT
d_gene: .; v_gene: TRBV6-5; abundance: few; j_gene: TRBJ1-3; CDR3aa: CASSYEYSSGNTIYF; CDR3nt: TGTGCCAGCAGTTACGAGTACAGCTCTGGAAACACCATATATTTT
d_gene: TRBD1; v_gene: TRBV2; abundance: once; j_gene: TRBJ2-2; CDR3aa: CASRDRGYGELFF; CDR3nt: TGTGCCAGCAGGGACAGGGGTTACGGGGAGCTGTTTTTT
d_gene: .; v_gene: TRBV6-6; abundance: .; j_gene: TRBJ2-3; CDR3aa: CASSYDLMFTDTQYF; CDR3nt: TGTGCCAGCAGTTACGACTTGATGTTCACAGATACGCAGTATTTT
d_gene: .; v_gene: TRBV28; abundance: once; j_gene: TRBJ1-4; CDR3aa: CASSLSAGGLKEKLFF; CDR3nt: TGTGCCAGCAGTTTATCGGCGGGTGGTCTGAAAGAAAAACTGTTTTTT
d_gene: .; v_gene: TRBV5-4; abundance: .; j_gene: TRBJ1-2; CDR3aa: CASGPQPRRSGYTF; CDR3nt: TGTGCCTCAGGACCACAGCCGCGGAGGAGTGGCTACACCTTC
d_gene: .; v_gene: TRBV5-1; abundance: .; j_gene: TRBJ2-7; CDR3aa: CASSLAREQYF; CDR3nt: TGCGCCAGCAGCTTGGCCCGGGAGCAGTACTTC
d_gene: .; v_gene: TRBV5-4; abundance: .; j_gene: TRBJ2-2; CDR3aa: CASSLDGGTGELFF; CDR3nt: TGTGCCAGCAGCTTGGACGGGGGCACCGGGGAGCTGTTTTTT
d_gene: TRBD1; v_gene: TRBV5-4; abundance: .; j_gene: TRBJ2-2; CDR3aa: CASSYDRGYTGELFF; CDR3nt: TGTGCCAGCAGCTATGACAGGGGATACACCGGGGAGCTGTTTTTT
d_gene: TRBD1; v_gene: TRBV5-6; abundance: .; j_gene: TRBJ2-3; CDR3aa: CASSFPPGQGRADTQYF; CDR3nt: TGTGCCAGCAGCTTCCCGCCCGGACAGGGGAGGGCAGATACGCAGTATTTT
d_gene: .; v_gene: TRBV11-2; abundance: .; j_gene: TRBJ2-2; CDR3aa: CASSHGMRGSTGELFF; CDR3nt: TGTGCCAGCAGCCACGGGATGAGGGGGAGTACCGGGGAGCTGTTTTTT
d_gene: .; v_gene: TRBV6-5; abundance: .; j_gene: TRBJ1-1; CDR3aa: CASSYSSGLGTEAFF; CDR3nt: TGTGCCAGCAGTTACTCGAGCGGGTTAGGGACTGAAGCTTTCTTT